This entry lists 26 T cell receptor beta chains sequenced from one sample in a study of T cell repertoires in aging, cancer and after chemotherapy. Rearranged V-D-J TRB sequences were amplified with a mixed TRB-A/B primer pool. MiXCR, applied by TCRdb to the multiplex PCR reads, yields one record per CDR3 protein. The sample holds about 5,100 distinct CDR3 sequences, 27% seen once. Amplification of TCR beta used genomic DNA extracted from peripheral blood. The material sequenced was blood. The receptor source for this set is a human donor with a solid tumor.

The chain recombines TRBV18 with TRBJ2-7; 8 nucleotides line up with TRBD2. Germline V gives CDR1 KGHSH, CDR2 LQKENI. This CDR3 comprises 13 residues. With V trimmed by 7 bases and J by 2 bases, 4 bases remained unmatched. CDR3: CASFTSGTYEQYF. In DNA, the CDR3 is TGTGCCAGCTTCACTAGCGGTACCTACGAGCAGTACTTC.

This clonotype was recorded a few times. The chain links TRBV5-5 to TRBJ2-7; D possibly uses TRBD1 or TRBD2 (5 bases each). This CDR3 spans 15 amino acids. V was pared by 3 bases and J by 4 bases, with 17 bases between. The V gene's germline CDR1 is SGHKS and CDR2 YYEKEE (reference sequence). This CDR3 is CASSSAGGLGYEQYF. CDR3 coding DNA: TGTGCCAGCAGCTCGGCTGGGGGTTTGGGTTACGAGCAGTACTTC.

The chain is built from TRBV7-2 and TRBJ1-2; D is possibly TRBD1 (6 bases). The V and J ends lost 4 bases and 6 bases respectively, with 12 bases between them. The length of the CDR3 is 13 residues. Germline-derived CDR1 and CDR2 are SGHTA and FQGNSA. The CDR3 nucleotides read TGTGCCAGCAGCTCCCAGGGGAAGAATGGCTACACCTTC. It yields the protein CASSSQGKNGYTF.

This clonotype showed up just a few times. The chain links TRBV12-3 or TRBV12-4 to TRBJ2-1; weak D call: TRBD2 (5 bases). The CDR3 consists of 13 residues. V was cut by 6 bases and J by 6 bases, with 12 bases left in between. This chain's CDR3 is CASSLAPSNEQFF. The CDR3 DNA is TGTGCCAGCAGCCTAGCACCCAGCAATGAGCAGTTCTTC.

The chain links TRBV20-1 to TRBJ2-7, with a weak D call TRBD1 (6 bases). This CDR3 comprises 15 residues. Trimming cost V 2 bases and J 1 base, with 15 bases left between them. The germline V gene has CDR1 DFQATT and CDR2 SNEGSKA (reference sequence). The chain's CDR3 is CSARTPRDTSYEQYF. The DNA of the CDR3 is TGCAGTGCTAGAACGCCCCGGGACACATCCTACGAGCAGTACTTC.

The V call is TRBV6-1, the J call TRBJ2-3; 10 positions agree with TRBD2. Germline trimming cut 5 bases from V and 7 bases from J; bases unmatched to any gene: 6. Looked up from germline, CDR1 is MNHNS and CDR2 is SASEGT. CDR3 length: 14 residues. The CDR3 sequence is CASSLAGGQNTQYF. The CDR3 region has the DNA TGTGCCAGCAGTTTAGCGGGGGGTCAGAATACGCAGTATTTT.

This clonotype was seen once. This CDR3 reads CASIILQGGNQPQHF. The CDR3, as DNA: TGTGCCAGTATTATCCTTCAGGGAGGGAATCAGCCCCAGCATTTT. This sequence joins TRBV19 and TRBJ1-5, with TRBD1 as a possible D gene (5 bases). This CDR3 spans 15 amino acids. V gave up 7 bases and J gave up 4 bases, with 17 bases separating them. The germline V gene has CDR1 LNHDA and CDR2 SQIVND (reference sequence).

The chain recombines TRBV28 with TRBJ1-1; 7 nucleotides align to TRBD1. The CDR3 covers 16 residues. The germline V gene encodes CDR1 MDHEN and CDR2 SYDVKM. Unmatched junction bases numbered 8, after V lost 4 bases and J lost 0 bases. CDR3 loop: CASSSTTGTVNTEAFF. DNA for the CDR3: TGTGCCAGCAGTTCAACTACCGGGACAGTGAACACTGAAGCTTTCTTT.

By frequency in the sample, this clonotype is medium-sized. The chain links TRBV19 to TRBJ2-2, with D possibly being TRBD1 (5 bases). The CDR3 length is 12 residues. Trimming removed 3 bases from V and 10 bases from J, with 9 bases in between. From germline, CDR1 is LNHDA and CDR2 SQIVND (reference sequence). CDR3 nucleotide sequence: TGTGCCAGTAGTATTGAAGGGGTGGAGCTGTTTTTT. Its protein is CASSIEGVELFF.

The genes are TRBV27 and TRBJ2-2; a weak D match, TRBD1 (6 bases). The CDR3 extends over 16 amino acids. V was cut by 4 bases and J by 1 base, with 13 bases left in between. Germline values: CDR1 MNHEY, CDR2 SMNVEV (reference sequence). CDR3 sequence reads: CASSYTGTMNTGELFF. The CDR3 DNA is TGTGCCAGCAGTTACACAGGGACCATGAACACCGGGGAGCTGTTTTTT.

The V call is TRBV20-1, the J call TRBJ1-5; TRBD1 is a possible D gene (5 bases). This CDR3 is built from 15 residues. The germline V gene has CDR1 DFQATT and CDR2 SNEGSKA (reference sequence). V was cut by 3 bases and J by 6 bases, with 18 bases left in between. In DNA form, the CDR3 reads TGCAGTGCTAGTTCTGTCCCTTTGGGACGTCAGCCCCAGCATTTT. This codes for CSASSVPLGRQPQHF.

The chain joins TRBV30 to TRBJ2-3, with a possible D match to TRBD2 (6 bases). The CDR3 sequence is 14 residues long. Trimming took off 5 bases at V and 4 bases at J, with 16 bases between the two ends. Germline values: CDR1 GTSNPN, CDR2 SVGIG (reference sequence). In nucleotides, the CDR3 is TGTGCCTGGGGTGGTCTGGGGGGTTCAGATACGCAGTATTTT. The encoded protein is CAWGGLGGSDTQYF.

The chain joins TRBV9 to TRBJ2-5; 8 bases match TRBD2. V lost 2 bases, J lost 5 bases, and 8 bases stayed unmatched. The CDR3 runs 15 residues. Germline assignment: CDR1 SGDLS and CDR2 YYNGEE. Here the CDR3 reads CASSVGSGGQETQYF. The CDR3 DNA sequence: TGTGCCAGCAGCGTGGGTTCGGGGGGGCAGGAGACCCAGTACTTC. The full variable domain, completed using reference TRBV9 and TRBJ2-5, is DSGVTQTPKHLITATGQRVTLRCSPRSGDLSVYWYQQSLDQGLQFLIQYYNGEERAKGNILERFSAQQFPDLHSELNLSSLELGDSALYFCASSVGSGGQETQYFGPGTRLLVL.

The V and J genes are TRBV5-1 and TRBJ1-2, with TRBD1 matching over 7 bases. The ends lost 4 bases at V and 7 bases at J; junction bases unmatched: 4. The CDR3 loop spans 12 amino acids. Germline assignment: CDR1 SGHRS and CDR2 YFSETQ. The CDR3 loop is CASSPQGSGYTF. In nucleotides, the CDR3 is TGCGCCAGCAGCCCACAGGGGTCTGGCTACACCTTC.

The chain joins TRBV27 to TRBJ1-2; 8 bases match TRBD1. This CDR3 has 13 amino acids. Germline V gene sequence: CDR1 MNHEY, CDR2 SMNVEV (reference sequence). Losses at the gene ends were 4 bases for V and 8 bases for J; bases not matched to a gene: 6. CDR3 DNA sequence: TGTGCCAGCAGTTCCCGACAGGGGACCGGCTACACCTTC. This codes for CASSSRQGTGYTF.

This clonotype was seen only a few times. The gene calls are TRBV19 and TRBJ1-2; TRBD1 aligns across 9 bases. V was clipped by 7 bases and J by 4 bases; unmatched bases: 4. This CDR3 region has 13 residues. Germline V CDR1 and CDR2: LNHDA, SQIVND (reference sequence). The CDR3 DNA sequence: TGTGCCAGTAAGGACAGGGGAGTCTATGGCTACACCTTC. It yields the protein CASKDRGVYGYTF.

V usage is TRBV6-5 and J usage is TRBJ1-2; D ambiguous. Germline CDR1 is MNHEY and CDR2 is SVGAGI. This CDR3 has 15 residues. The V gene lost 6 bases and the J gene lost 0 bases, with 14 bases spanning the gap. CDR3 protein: CASRPSGVANYGYTF. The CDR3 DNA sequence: TGTGCCAGCAGACCGTCCGGGGTCGCTAACTATGGCTACACCTTC.

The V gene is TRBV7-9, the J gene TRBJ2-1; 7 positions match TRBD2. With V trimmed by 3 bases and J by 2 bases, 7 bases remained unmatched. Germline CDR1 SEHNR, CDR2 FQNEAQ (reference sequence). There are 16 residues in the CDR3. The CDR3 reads CASSLTRAGTYNEQFF. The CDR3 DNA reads TGTGCCAGCAGCTTGACCAGAGCGGGGACCTACAATGAGCAGTTCTTC.

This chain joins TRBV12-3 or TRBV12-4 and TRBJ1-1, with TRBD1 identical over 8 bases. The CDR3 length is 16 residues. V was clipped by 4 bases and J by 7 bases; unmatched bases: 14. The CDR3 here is CASSSGTGLFGDEAFF. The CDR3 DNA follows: TGTGCCAGCAGTTCCGGGACAGGCTTATTTGGAGATGAAGCTTTCTTT.

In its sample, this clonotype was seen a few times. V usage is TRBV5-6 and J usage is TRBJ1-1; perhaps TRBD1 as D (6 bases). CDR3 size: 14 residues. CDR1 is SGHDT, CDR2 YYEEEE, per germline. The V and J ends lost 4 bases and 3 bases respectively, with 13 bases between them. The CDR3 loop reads CASSLPGADTEAFF. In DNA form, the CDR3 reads TGTGCCAGCAGCCTACCGGGGGCGGACACTGAAGCTTTCTTT.

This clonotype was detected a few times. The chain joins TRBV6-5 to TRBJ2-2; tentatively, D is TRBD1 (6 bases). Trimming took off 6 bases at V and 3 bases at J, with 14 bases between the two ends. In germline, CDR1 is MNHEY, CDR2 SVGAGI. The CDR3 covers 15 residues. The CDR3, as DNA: TGTGCCAGCAGCCAAAGTAGGGGGTACACCGGGGAGCTGTTTTTT. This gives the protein CASSQSRGYTGELFF.

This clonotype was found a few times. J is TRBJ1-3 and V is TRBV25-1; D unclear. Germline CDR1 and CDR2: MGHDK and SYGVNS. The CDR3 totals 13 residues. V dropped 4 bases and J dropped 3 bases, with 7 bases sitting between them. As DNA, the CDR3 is TGTGCCAGCAGTGGTGGCGGTGGAAACACCATATATTTT. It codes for CASSGGGGNTIYF.

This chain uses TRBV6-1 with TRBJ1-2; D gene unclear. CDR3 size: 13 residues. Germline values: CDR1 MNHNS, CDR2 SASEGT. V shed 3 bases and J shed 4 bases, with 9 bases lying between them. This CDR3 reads CASSDQASYGYTF. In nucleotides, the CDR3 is TGTGCCAGCAGTGACCAGGCCTCCTATGGCTACACCTTC.

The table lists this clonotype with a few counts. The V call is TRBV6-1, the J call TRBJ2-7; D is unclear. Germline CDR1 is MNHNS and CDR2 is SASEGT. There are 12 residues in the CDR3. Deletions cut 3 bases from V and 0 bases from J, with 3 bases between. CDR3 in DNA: TGTGCCAGCAGTGACAGCTCCTACGAGCAGTACTTC. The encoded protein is CASSDSSYEQYF.

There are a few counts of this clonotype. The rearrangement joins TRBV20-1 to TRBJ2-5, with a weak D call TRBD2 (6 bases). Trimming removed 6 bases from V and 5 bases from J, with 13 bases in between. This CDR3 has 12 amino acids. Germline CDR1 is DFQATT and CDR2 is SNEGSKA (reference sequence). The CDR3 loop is CSAPGSGETQYF. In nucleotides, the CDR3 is TGCAGTGCCCCTGGAAGCGGGGAGACCCAGTACTTC.

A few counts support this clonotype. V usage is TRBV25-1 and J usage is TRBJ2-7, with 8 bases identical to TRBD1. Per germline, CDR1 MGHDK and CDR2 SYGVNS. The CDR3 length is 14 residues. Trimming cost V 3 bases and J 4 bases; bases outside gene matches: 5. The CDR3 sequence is CASSDRTGRYEQYF. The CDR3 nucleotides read TGTGCCAGCAGTGATCGGACAGGGCGTTACGAGCAGTACTTC.